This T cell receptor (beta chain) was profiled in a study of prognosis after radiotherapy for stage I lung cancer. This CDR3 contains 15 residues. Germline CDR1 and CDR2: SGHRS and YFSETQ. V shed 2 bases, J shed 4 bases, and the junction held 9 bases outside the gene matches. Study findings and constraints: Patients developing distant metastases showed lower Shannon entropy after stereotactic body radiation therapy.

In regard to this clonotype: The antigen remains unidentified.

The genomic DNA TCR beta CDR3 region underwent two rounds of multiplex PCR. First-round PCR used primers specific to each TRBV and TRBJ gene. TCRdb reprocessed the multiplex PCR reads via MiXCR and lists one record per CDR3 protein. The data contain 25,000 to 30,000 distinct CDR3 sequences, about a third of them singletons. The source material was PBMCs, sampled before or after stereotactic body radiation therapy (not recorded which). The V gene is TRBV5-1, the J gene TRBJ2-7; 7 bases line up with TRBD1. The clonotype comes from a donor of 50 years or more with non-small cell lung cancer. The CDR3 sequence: CASSLNRYRGYEQYF. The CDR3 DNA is TGCGCCAGCAGCTTAAACCGGTACAGGGGTTACGAGCAGTACTTC.